What follows are 5 T cell receptor beta chains derived from one specimen sequenced in a study of tumor and adjacent non-tumor tissue in lung cancer. TCRbeta libraries were built with three rounds of nested PCR, modified from ARM-PCR. Each CDR3 protein gets one entry after TCRdb re-called the multiplex PCR reads with MiXCR. In the table there are approximately 100,000 distinct CDR3 sequences, roughly 60% of which are singletons. No cell sorting was done before RNA was extracted from the tissue. More than 3 cm separated this lung sample from the edge of the tumor. Sequenced sample: distant non-tumor lung tissue. These receptors all stem from a man younger than 45 with non-small cell lung cancer.

For this clonotype: The junction shows a germline mismatch at one end, possibly a read error. This chain links TRBV20-1 with TRBJ2-4; maybe TRBD1 (5 bases). The CDR3 runs 12 residues. Germline loops: CDR1 DFQATT, CDR2 SNEGSKA (reference sequence). This CDR3 reads CSAGPWADIQYF. Written as DNA, the CDR3 is TGCAGTGCTGGACCCTGGGCGGACATTCAATACTTC.

Many counts were recorded for this clonotype. The chain combines TRBV12-3 or TRBV12-4 with TRBJ1-1; 8 nucleotides align to TRBD1. This CDR3 is built from 13 residues. Trimming took 5 bases from V and 12 from J; bases not matched to a gene: 11. The CDR3 is CASSPGQVFSTFF. CDR3 DNA sequence: TGTGCCAGCAGTCCGGGACAGGTGTTTTCAACTTTCTTT.

As for this clonotype: A junction end diverges from the germline sequence, so it may reflect a read error. V gene TRBV11-1 combines with J gene TRBJ2-7; D is perhaps TRBD2 (5 bases). CDR3 length equals 14 residues. Per germline, CDR1 SGHAT and CDR2 FQDESV (reference sequence). Here the CDR3 reads CASSLASTDYERYF. DNA of the CDR3: TGTGCCAGCAGCTTAGCCTCGACTGACTACGAGCGGTACTTC.

As for this clonotype: A junction boundary mismatches the germline segment, possibly from a read error. The J gene is TRBJ2-7, the V gene TRBV11-3; 7 bases match TRBD2. Germline V lookup: CDR1 SGHNT, CDR2 YENEEA. CDR3 length: 14 residues. The CDR3 loop is CASSSGGRGDEQYF. The CDR3 coding sequence is TGTGCCAGCAGCTCTGGCGGGAGAGGGGACGAACAGTACTTC.

To note about this clonotype: The junction shows a germline mismatch at one end, possibly a read error. V is TRBV6-5 and J is TRBJ1-1; D remains unclear. CDR1 is MNHEY, CDR2 SVGAGI, per germline. This CDR3 comprises 17 residues. The CDR3 sequence is CASSYRIPGEANTEAFF. DNA for the CDR3: TGTGCCAGCAGTTACCGAATCCCAGGAGAGGCGAACACTGAGGCTTTCTTT.